These T cell receptor beta chains were read from a single sample in a study of blood T cell repertoires in COVID-19. Libraries were prepared by immunoSEQ multiplex PCR; TCRdb keeps only in-frame clonotypes and omits some of them. The table records about 140,000 clones, roughly four fifths of them present only once. The specimen was PBMCs or T cells enriched from blood (not recorded which). These receptors were taken from a woman aged 50 to 60 with acute COVID-19. Each CDR3 is given with its conserved first and last residue. Each record gives: CDR3 protein, CDR3 length, J gene, V gene.

CDR3: CASSQDLAIHSYNEQFF
length: 17
J: TRBJ2-1
V: TRBV4-1

CDR3: CASTKLQGTQPQHF
length: 14
J: TRBJ1-5
V: TRBV5-1

CDR3: CASSQDFGGRASFAKNIQYF
length: 20
J: TRBJ2-4
V: TRBV4-1

CDR3: CASSPGVTAQPQHF
length: 14
J: TRBJ1-5
V: TRBV19

CDR3: CSASSTGKENYEQYF
length: 15
J: TRBJ2-7
V: TRBV29-1

CDR3: CASSQVRLAGEQFF
length: 14
J: TRBJ2-1
V: TRBV14

CDR3: CASSLVLLPPGNEQFF
length: 16
J: TRBJ2-1
V: TRBV11-2

CDR3: CASSLDGTGQNEQFF
length: 15
J: TRBJ2-1
V: TRBV7-2

CDR3: CASSEGDRENEKLFF
length: 15
J: TRBJ1-4
V: TRBV7-2

CDR3: CASSLVSLGTDTQYF
length: 15
J: TRBJ2-3
V: TRBV7-8

CDR3: CASSQELAGVRYEQYF
length: 16
J: TRBJ2-7
V: TRBV4-2

CDR3: CASSRTGGEHEQYF
length: 14
J: TRBJ2-7
V: TRBV5-1

CDR3: CASSQDSQEDNSPLHF
length: 16
J: TRBJ1-6
V: TRBV3-1/TRBV3-2

CDR3: CASSYLDRGPLEETQYF
length: 17
J: TRBJ2-5
V: TRBV6-2/TRBV6-3

CDR3: CASSIWDTSQETQYF
length: 15
J: TRBJ2-5
V: TRBV19

CDR3: CASPERNCTDTQYF
length: 14
J: TRBJ2-3
V: TRBV7-9

CDR3: CAWDPSADTQYF
length: 12
J: TRBJ2-3
V: TRBV30

CDR3: CASSPWPEKNSPLHF
length: 15
J: TRBJ1-6
V: TRBV27

CDR3: CASSQDTGAREQYF
length: 14
J: TRBJ2-7
V: TRBV3-1/TRBV3-2

CDR3: CASPETSCGAFF
length: 12
J: TRBJ1-1
V: TRBV12-1